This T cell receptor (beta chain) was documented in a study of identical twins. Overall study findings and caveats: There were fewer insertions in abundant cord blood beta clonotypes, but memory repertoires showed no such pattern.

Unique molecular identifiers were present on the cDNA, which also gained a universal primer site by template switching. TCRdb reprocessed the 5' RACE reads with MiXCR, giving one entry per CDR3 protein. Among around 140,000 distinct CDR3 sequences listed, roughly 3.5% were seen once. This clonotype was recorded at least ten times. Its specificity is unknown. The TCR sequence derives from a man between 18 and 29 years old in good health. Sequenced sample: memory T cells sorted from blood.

This CDR3 is CASSSGASRTDTQYF. In DNA form, the CDR3 reads TGCGCCAGCAGCAGCGGGGCCTCCCGCACAGATACGCAGTATTTT. The rearrangement uses TRBV5-1 and TRBJ2-3; 7 bases are a match to TRBD2. V was clipped by 4 bases and J by 1 base; unmatched bases: 6. The germline V gene has CDR1 SGHRS and CDR2 YFSETQ. CDR3 length: 15 amino acids. Using reference TRBV5-1 and TRBJ2-3 for the parts outside the CDR3, the full variable domain is KAGVTQTPRYLIKTRGQQVTLSCSPISGHRSVSWYQQTPGQGLQFLFEYFSETQRNKGNFPGRFSGRQFSNSRSEMNVSTLELGDSALYLCASSSGASRTDTQYFGPGTRLTVL.